This T cell receptor beta chain was sequenced in a study of blood T cell repertoires in COVID-19. Study summary: T cells, B-cell-depleted T cells, or PBMCs supplied cDNA or gDNA.

This clone came up a few times. In the original workflow: Scientists estimated how many nucleated cells there were by amplifying reference gene primers. The protocol was immunoSEQ multiplex PCR, while the TCRdb copy is restricted to in-frame clones and leaves out a portion. D and trimming were read from the DNA, whereas the V and J calls and clone size are those reported in that table. The sample yields 150,000 to 200,000 clones, 87% seen once. Germline CDR1 is MNHEY and CDR2 is SMNVEV (reference sequence). This CDR3 is 14 amino acids long. V was cut by 3 bases and J by 3 bases, with 11 bases left in between.

The TCR originated in a man aged 35-49 years with active or convalescent COVID-19. This chain uses TRBV27 with TRBJ1-2; the D is unclear. The sample taken for sequencing was peripheral blood. DNA for the CDR3: TGTGCCAGCAGTTTTCGGAGGGCGGACTATGGCTACACCTTC. As protein: CASSFRRADYGYTF.